Below, one T cell receptor (beta chain) is given with its context. Sequencing used immunoSEQ multiplex PCR; TCRdb keeps in-frame clones, though not all of them. The profile covers around 35,000 clones, with over 90% appearing a single time and around 0.41% taken by the ten largest. Trimming left V 2 bases short and J 5 bases short, with 24 bases between. The CDR3 runs 18 residues. Germline assignment: CDR1 SGHDT and CDR2 YYEEEE. The data derive from a study of T cell changes during pregnancy in multiple sclerosis. The clonotype originates from a female donor with multiple sclerosis, enrolled in a pregnancy study. Sequencing used CD4+ T cells from peripheral blood mononuclear cells, obtained in the second trimester of pregnancy. The rearrangement links TRBV5-6 to TRBJ2-3; TRBD2 might be the D (7 bases). In DNA form, the CDR3 reads TGTGCCAGCAGCTTTTATAAAGGGGGTGCGGGAGTAAGAGATACGCAGTATTTT. It translates to CASSFYKGGAGVRDTQYF.